Sequencing of this T cell receptor (beta chain) was carried out in a study of blood T cell repertoires in COVID-19. The V gene lost 0 bases and the J gene lost 8 bases, with 13 bases spanning the gap. CDR1 and CDR2 (germline): MGHRA, YSYEKL. This CDR3 is 14 amino acids long. Clones were sequenced by immunoSEQ multiplex PCR, and TCRdb holds only the in-frame ones, with some missing. Among about 250,000 clones listed, approximately 85% were seen once. Sequenced input: PBMCs or T cells enriched from blood (not recorded which). The chain carries TRBV4-1 and TRBJ1-2; no firm D call. The clonotype was recovered from a woman aged 50 to 65 with acute COVID-19. CDR3 residues: CASSQDISQRGYTF. CDR3 nucleotide sequence: TGCGCCAGCAGCCAAGATATAAGCCAACGGGGCTACACCTTC.